These 4 T cell receptor beta chains were all obtained from the same sample, sequenced in a study of cytomegalovirus exposure and HLA in healthy donors. TCRdb's copy holds only in-frame clones and misses some; the assay was immunoSEQ multiplex PCR. The table includes approximately 200,000 clones, approximately 90% detected once. Source material: PBMCs. These receptors all come from a woman younger than 30 in good health and CMV-seronegative.

The chain combines TRBV19 with TRBJ2-5; 8 positions agree with TRBD1. CDR3 length equals 16 residues. V lost 3 bases to trimming and J lost 5 bases; unmatched junction nucleotides: 11. Per the germline V gene, CDR1 is LNHDA and CDR2 is SQIVND (reference sequence). DNA for the CDR3: TGTGCCAGTAGTATGGCGAATCCAGGGGGCAAGGAGACCCAGTACTTC. The encoded protein is CASSMANPGGKETQYF.

The chain combines TRBV19 with TRBJ1-2, with D perhaps matching TRBD1 (5 bases). The CDR3 has 14 residues. Looked up from germline, CDR1 is LNHDA and CDR2 is SQIVND (reference sequence). The V and J ends lost 6 bases and 1 base respectively, with 12 bases between them. This chain's CDR3 is CASSRGGVNYGYTF. The CDR3 DNA follows: TGTGCCAGTAGCCGGGGGGGAGTTAACTATGGCTACACCTTC.

The chain is built from TRBV10-2 and TRBJ2-2, with TRBD2 matching 10 bases. The ends lost 7 bases at V and 7 bases at J; junction bases unmatched: 6. The CDR3 runs 14 residues. Germline values: CDR1 WSHSY, CDR2 SAAADI. CDR3 nucleotides: TGCGCCAGCACAGCTCTAGCGGGAGTCGGGGAGCTGTTTTTT. Residues: CASTALAGVGELFF.

V usage is TRBV11-2 and J usage is TRBJ1-1; D is unclear. The CDR3 covers 14 residues. Germline V gene data show CDR1 as SGHAT and CDR2 as FQNNGV. V was clipped by 2 bases and J by 5 bases, with 12 bases between them. CDR3: CASSLIGSGTEAFF. CDR3 nucleotide sequence: TGTGCCAGCAGCTTAATCGGGAGTGGGACTGAAGCTTTCTTT.